These 8 T cell receptor beta chains were all obtained from the same sample, sequenced in a study of T cells in Graves' hyperthyroidism and ophthalmopathy. The investigators amplified TCR beta CDR3 regions from RNA transcripts. Using the HTBI primer set, a first-round RT-PCR was run on the TCR CDR3. TCRdb used MiXCR to reprocess the multiplex PCR reads, holding one entry per CDR3 protein. The sample holds 300,000 to 350,000 distinct CDR3 sequences, 15% to 20% seen once. Sequenced input: blood. Source of these receptors: a middle-aged woman with Graves' ophthalmopathy.

This clonotype has at least ten counts. The V gene is TRBV29-1, the J gene TRBJ1-5, with D tentatively TRBD1 (6 bases). Germline V gives CDR1 SQVTM, CDR2 ANQGSEA. There are 14 residues in the CDR3. V lost 6 bases, J lost 5 bases, and 17 bases lay in between. The chain's CDR3 is CSVTWGREDQPQHF. DNA of the CDR3: TGCAGCGTGACTTGGGGGCGTGAAGATCAGCCCCAGCATTTT. Full variable domain (missing parts from reference TRBV29-1 and TRBJ1-5): SAVISQKPSRDICQRGTSLTIQCQVDSQVTMMFWYRQQPGQSLTLIATANQGSEATYESGFVIDKFPISRPNLTFSTLTVSNMSPEDSSIYLCSVTWGREDQPQHFGDGTRLSIL.

This clonotype was recorded at least ten times. The chain carries TRBV27 and TRBJ1-1; D is possibly TRBD1 (6 bases). This CDR3 is 14 amino acids long. Germline values: CDR1 MNHEY, CDR2 SMNVEV (reference sequence). Between the trimmed V and J ends, which lost 2 bases and 3 bases, there was a span of 10 bases. The CDR3 loop reads CASSLTGSHTEAFF. In DNA, the CDR3 is TGTGCCAGCAGTTTAACAGGGAGCCACACTGAAGCTTTCTTT.

This sequence joins TRBV20-1 and TRBJ1-1; D remains unclear. This CDR3 is 14 amino acids long. V gave up 7 bases and J gave up 1 base, with 16 bases separating them. CDR1 is DFQATT and CDR2 is SNEGSKA in the germline V gene (reference sequence). For the CDR3, the DNA is TGCAGTGTTCCCGCCCCGGGCGGGAACACTGAAGCTTTCTTT. Its protein product is CSVPAPGGNTEAFF.

This clonotype was counted many times. This chain joins TRBV5-1 and TRBJ1-1, with D perhaps TRBD1 (5 bases). The CDR3 totals 15 residues. CDR1 and CDR2 (germline): SGHRS, YFSETQ. Trimming left V 0 bases short and J 10 bases short, with 19 bases between. CDR3 in amino acids: CASSLGRAGPTGAFF. In nucleotides, the CDR3 is TGCGCCAGCAGCTTGGGGAGGGCTGGACCCACAGGAGCTTTCTTT. The full variable domain, with the rest looked up from reference TRBV5-1 and TRBJ1-1, is KAGVTQTPRYLIKTRGQQVTLSCSPISGHRSVSWYQQTPGQGLQFLFEYFSETQRNKGNFPGRFSGRQFSNSRSEMNVSTLELGDSALYLCASSLGRAGPTGAFFGQGTRLTVV.

This clonotype was recorded once. V gene TRBV28 combines with J gene TRBJ1-1; maybe TRBD1 (6 bases). The CDR3 is 15 amino acids. Germline V gives CDR1 MDHEN, CDR2 SYDVKM. V was clipped by 5 bases and J by 4 bases, with 17 bases between them. Here the CDR3 DNA reads TGTGCCAGCAGTCGGGCGGGGGCGAGGGGCACTGAAGCTTTCTTT. Protein: CASSRAGARGTEAFF.

In this sample, this clonotype turned up many times. CDR3 in amino acids: CASSLGSVFQPQHF. The CDR3 DNA reads as TGTGCCAGCAGTTTAGGCAGCGTCTTTCAGCCCCAGCATTTT. The genes are TRBV28 and TRBJ1-5; no definite D call. The germline V gene has CDR1 MDHEN and CDR2 SYDVKM. The ends were cut back, 2 bases at V and 6 bases at J, with 11 bases in the middle. The CDR3 totals 14 residues.

In its sample, this clonotype was seen many times. The rearrangement joins TRBV28 to TRBJ2-2, with TRBD2 as a possible D gene (6 bases). V was trimmed by 3 bases and J by 5 bases, leaving 13 bases between them. Germline V lookup: CDR1 MDHEN, CDR2 SYDVKM. The CDR3 is made up of 15 amino acids. The CDR3 reads CASSFSGRETGELFF. The CDR3 nucleotides read TGTGCCAGCAGTTTTAGCGGAAGGGAGACCGGGGAGCTGTTTTTT.

Here the CDR3 DNA reads TGTGCCAGCTTGGCCGGGACAGGGGGCTACGAGCAGTACTTC. Its translation is CASLAGTGGYEQYF. The chain employs TRBV12-3 or TRBV12-4 and TRBJ2-7, with 11 bases aligning to TRBD1. There are 14 residues in the CDR3. Trimming cost V 8 bases and J 3 bases; bases outside gene matches: 6.